This is a list of T cell receptor beta chains from one sample in a study of blood T cell repertoires in COVID-19. Clones were read by immunoSEQ multiplex PCR, and TCRdb kept only the in-frame ones, dropping some. The sample consists of approximately 490,000 clones, approximately 86% of them appearing once. The sample was PBMCs or T cells enriched from blood (not recorded which). These receptors were taken from a young woman who had recovered from COVID-19. The CDR3 runs from the conserved cysteine through the conserved F or W. Each record gives: J gene, V gene, CDR3 protein.

J gene: TRBJ1-5
V gene: TRBV4-1
CDR3 protein: CASSQVGGANQPQHF

J gene: TRBJ1-1
V gene: TRBV28
CDR3 protein: CASSHGTGGEAFF

J gene: TRBJ2-3
V gene: TRBV28
CDR3 protein: CASAAGGTDTQYF

J gene: TRBJ1-2
V gene: TRBV21-1
CDR3 protein: CASSTLPIDSLLNYGYTF

J gene: TRBJ2-3
V gene: TRBV7-9
CDR3 protein: CASSPRVSSLTDTQYF

J gene: TRBJ2-2
V gene: TRBV24-1
CDR3 protein: CAIAQELRPGELFF

J gene: TRBJ1-2
V gene: TRBV4-1
CDR3 protein: CASSQVGLTGTRGTF

J gene: TRBJ1-4
V gene: TRBV5-4
CDR3 protein: CASSSEGASLTNEKLFF

J gene: TRBJ2-3
V gene: TRBV13
CDR3 protein: CASSSPFSTDTQYF

J gene: TRBJ2-5
V gene: TRBV3-1/TRBV3-2
CDR3 protein: CASSQGSKGQETQYF

J gene: TRBJ1-6
V gene: TRBV9
CDR3 protein: CASSVEQGDSPLHF

J gene: TRBJ1-1
V gene: TRBV12-3/TRBV12-4
CDR3 protein: CASSLGGGAFF

J gene: TRBJ2-2
V gene: TRBV19
CDR3 protein: CASSPGLGGRGELFF

J gene: TRBJ2-1
V gene: TRBV4-1
CDR3 protein: CASSQSSWIQLGHSEQFF

J gene: TRBJ2-3
V gene: TRBV5-1
CDR3 protein: CASSLYGRTGDTQYF

J gene: TRBJ2-4
V gene: TRBV27
CDR3 protein: CASSNGGEAKNIQYF

J gene: TRBJ1-2
V gene: TRBV7-3
CDR3 protein: CASSLTAGAIYTF

J gene: TRBJ1-1
V gene: TRBV11-2
CDR3 protein: CASSRDSPLLNTEAFF

J gene: TRBJ1-2
V gene: TRBV19
CDR3 protein: CASSIEELDGYTF

J gene: TRBJ1-5
V gene: TRBV6-5
CDR3 protein: CASSRDRDQPQHF

J gene: TRBJ2-7
V gene: TRBV5-1
CDR3 protein: CASTATLAGGGYEQYF

J gene: TRBJ1-2
V gene: TRBV5-6
CDR3 protein: CASSLEQKRTF

J gene: TRBJ1-2
V gene: TRBV5-8
CDR3 protein: CASSPGDRGGYGYTF

J gene: TRBJ2-7
V gene: TRBV4-2
CDR3 protein: CASSQEGVRDSAYEQYF

J gene: TRBJ1-3
V gene: TRBV5-1
CDR3 protein: CASSLAPALLESSGNTIYF

J gene: TRBJ1-1
V gene: TRBV18
CDR3 protein: CASSPLWDREAFF

J gene: TRBJ1-1
V gene: TRBV2
CDR3 protein: CASVRDLGNTEAFF

J gene: TRBJ1-5
V gene: TRBV7-2
CDR3 protein: CASSLALGGGNQPQHF

J gene: TRBJ1-1
V gene: TRBV5-4
CDR3 protein: CASSLRGGTEAFF

J gene: TRBJ1-5
V gene: TRBV9
CDR3 protein: CASSVAQGVDQPQHF

J gene: TRBJ2-5
V gene: TRBV3-1/TRBV3-2
CDR3 protein: CASSQDPDRGKRGVETQYF